This passage covers 9 T cell receptor beta chains from one sample sequenced in a study of blood T cell repertoires in COVID-19. Some clones are missing from TCRdb's copy, which holds only in-frame ones; the method was immunoSEQ multiplex PCR. The table lists around 300,000 clones, 85% of them singletons. The sample consisted of PBMCs or T cells enriched from blood (not recorded which). The receptors come from a woman in her fifties or sixties who had recovered from COVID-19.

The rearrangement uses TRBV19 and TRBJ2-7; tentatively, D is TRBD1 (7 bases). The CDR3 contains 13 residues. Germline values: CDR1 LNHDA, CDR2 SQIVND (reference sequence). Trimming left V 10 bases short and J 2 bases short, with 15 bases between. The CDR3: CATGGTFTYEQYF. The DNA of the CDR3 is TGTGCCACAGGGGGGACTTTTACCTACGAGCAGTACTTC.

The chain uses TRBV18 and TRBJ2-5; tentatively, D is TRBD2 (6 bases). Per the germline V gene, CDR1 is KGHSH and CDR2 is LQKENI. V was cut by 6 bases and J by 5 bases, with 19 bases left in between. The CDR3 has 15 amino acids. In DNA form, the CDR3 reads TGTGCCAGCTCCCTCATAACCACGGGGGTCGAGACCCAGTACTTC. As protein: CASSLITTGVETQYF.

The chain employs TRBV5-1 and TRBJ1-3; D call uncertain. CDR1 SGHRS and CDR2 YFSETQ come from the germline V gene. The CDR3 loop spans 14 amino acids. V lost 2 bases, J lost 2 bases, and 8 bases lay in between. This CDR3 reads CASSLSGTGNTIYF. The CDR3 DNA reads TGCGCCAGCAGCTTATCGGGTACTGGAAACACCATATATTTT.

The chain has TRBV2 and TRBJ2-2; D gene unclear. The CDR3 contains 13 residues. CDR1 is SNHLY and CDR2 is FYNNEI in the germline V gene. Trimming removed 4 bases at V and 5 bases at J, with 8 bases between. CDR3 protein: CASSGRHTGELFF. The CDR3 DNA follows: TGTGCCAGCAGTGGCCGACATACCGGGGAGCTGTTTTTT.

V and J are TRBV5-4 and TRBJ1-1, with D maybe TRBD1 (6 bases). Germline CDR1 reads SGHNT; CDR2 reads YYREEE (reference sequence). V dropped 4 bases and J dropped 2 bases, with 18 bases sitting between them. This CDR3 contains 16 residues. CDR3 in amino acids: CASSAIQIQGNTEAFF. CDR3 DNA sequence: TGTGCCAGCAGCGCTATACAGATACAGGGAAACACTGAAGCTTTCTTT.

The chain recombines TRBV6-2 or TRBV6-3 with TRBJ2-7, with TRBD2 matching over 10 bases. V trimming: 2 bases; J trimming: 3 bases; junction bases outside the gene matches: 7. The CDR3 is 16 amino acids. CDR1 and CDR2 from the germline V gene are MNHEY and SVGEGT. DNA of the CDR3: TGTGCCAGCAGTTACGGAACTAGCGGGAACATCTACGAGCAGTACTTC. Translation: CASSYGTSGNIYEQYF.

This clone was recorded once. This chain uses TRBV7-3 with TRBJ2-2; TRBD2 is a possible D gene (5 bases). CDR1 is SGHTA and CDR2 is FQGTGA in the germline V gene. This CDR3 comprises 12 residues. Trimming cost V 5 bases and J 7 bases, with 8 bases left between them. CDR3 nucleotide sequence: TGTGCCAGCAGCCTGGGAGTCGGGGAGCTGTTTTTT. This translates into CASSLGVGELFF.

The chain combines TRBV3-1 (or the pseudogene TRBV3-2) with TRBJ1-1; perhaps TRBD1 as D (6 bases). The CDR3 totals 13 residues. Per germline, CDR1 LGHDT and CDR2 YNNKEL (reference sequence). Trimming left V 3 bases short and J 5 bases short, with 10 bases between. CDR3 DNA: TGTGCCAGCAGCCACGGGGGGCGGACTGAAGCTTTCTTT. Translation: CASSHGGRTEAFF.

The CDR3: CASSLKPLSYEQYF. The CDR3 DNA is TGTGCCAGCAGTTTAAAGCCCCTCTCCTACGAGCAGTACTTC. The rearrangement uses TRBV27 and TRBJ2-7; D remains unclear. The CDR3 consists of 14 residues. Deletions cut 2 bases from V and 0 bases from J, with 8 bases between. Germline V gene data show CDR1 as MNHEY and CDR2 as SMNVEV (reference sequence).